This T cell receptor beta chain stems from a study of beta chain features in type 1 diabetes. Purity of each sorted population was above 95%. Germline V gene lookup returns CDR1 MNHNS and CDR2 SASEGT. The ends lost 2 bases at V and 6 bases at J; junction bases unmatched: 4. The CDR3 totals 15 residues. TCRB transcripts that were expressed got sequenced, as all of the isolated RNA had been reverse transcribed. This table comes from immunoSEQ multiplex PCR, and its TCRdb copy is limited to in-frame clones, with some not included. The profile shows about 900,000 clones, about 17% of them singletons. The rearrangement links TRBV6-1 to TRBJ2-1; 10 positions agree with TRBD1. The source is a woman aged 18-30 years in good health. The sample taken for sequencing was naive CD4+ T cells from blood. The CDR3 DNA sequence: TGTGCCAGCAGTGAACGGGGACAGGGGCGCAATGAGCAGTTCTTC. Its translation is CASSERGQGRNEQFF.